This T cell receptor beta chain is from a study of cytomegalovirus exposure and HLA in healthy donors. There are 14 residues in the CDR3. CDR1 is SGHNT and CDR2 is YYREEE in the germline V gene (reference sequence). V dropped 4 bases and J dropped 0 bases, with 10 bases sitting between them. Whole-study results and caveats: The authors enumerated around 150 TCR beta chains as linked to cytomegalovirus. Most TCR beta V segments were productive about 87% or about 30% of the time in an earlier analysis.

It was with 60 Vbeta and 13 Jbeta primers that the PCR ran. TCRdb's table, derived via immunoSEQ multiplex PCR, lists solely in-frame clones and lacks some. The sample consists of approximately 150,000 clones, over 80% of them appearing once. As regards this clone: Its antigen is not known.

Sequencing was done on a sample of PBMCs. This clonotype was sampled from a man over 45 in good health and CMV-seropositive. This chain links TRBV5-4 with TRBJ2-5; TRBD1 might be the D (6 bases). CDR3 residues: CASSDGQNQETQYF. DNA of the CDR3: TGTGCCAGCAGCGACGGACAGAACCAAGAGACCCAGTACTTC.